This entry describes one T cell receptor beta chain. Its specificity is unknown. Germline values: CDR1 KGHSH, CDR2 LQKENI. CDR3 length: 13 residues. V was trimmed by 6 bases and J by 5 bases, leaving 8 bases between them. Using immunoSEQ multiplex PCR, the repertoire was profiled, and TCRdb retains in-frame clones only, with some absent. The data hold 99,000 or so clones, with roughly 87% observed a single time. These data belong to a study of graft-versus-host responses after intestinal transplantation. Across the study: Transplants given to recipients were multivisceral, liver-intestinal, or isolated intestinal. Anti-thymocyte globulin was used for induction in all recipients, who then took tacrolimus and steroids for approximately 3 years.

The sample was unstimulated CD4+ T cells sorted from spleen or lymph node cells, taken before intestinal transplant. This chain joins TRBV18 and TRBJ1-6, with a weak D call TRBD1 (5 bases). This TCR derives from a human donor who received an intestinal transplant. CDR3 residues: CASSRRDNSPLHF. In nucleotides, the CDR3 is TGTGCCAGCTCCCGCAGGGATAATTCACCCCTCCACTTT.